The rows below give T cell receptor beta chains drawn from one sample of a study of T cell responses to AZD1222 COVID-19 vaccine. This table comes from immunoSEQ multiplex PCR, and its TCRdb copy is limited to in-frame clones, with some not included. The table has roughly 120,000 clones, roughly 84% seen once. This specimen was peripheral blood, taken on day 0 of AZD1222 vaccination. These receptors all come from an adult in good health. CDR3s leave out the opening cysteine and the closing phenylalanine or tryptophan.

J | V | CDR3
TRBJ2-3 | TRBV6-5 | ASSEGAGSTDTQY
TRBJ1-1 | TRBV5-1 | ASSLVGPTGGTEAF
TRBJ2-3 | TRBV2 | ATGSRGSSTDTQY
TRBJ1-2 | TRBV5-1 | ASSANYGYT
TRBJ1-1 | TRBV4-3 | ASSQIQGWTEAF
TRBJ1-6 | TRBV10-3 | AMAYAAAEIGSPLH
TRBJ2-7 | TRBV7-2 | ASSLRRGGSYEQY
TRBJ1-4 | TRBV7-9 | ASSSVTEKLF
TRBJ1-3 | TRBV9 | ASSSGSSGNTIY
TRBJ2-3 | TRBV7-7 | ASSLEGRGETDTQY
TRBJ1-1 | TRBV14 | ASSQDRGTQAF
TRBJ1-2 | TRBV19 | ASSHAGQDGYT
TRBJ1-6 | TRBV6-5 | ASSYSGPNSPLH
TRBJ2-7 | TRBV10-2 | ASSGPGGIDEQY
TRBJ1-1 | TRBV2 | ASQKVTEAF
TRBJ2-7 | TRBV2 | ASSVGQSPYEQY
TRBJ1-1 | TRBV10-2 | ATRGDWTEAF
TRBJ1-2 | TRBV11-2 | ASSAVLGGYT
TRBJ2-7 | TRBV11-2 | ASSSYAGPYEQY
TRBJ2-7 | TRBV5-1 | ASSLRGLRQGSSYEQY
TRBJ1-3 | TRBV13 | ASRTEASGNTIY
TRBJ2-7 | TRBV25-1 | ASSEIRGREQY
TRBJ2-7 | TRBV13 | ASSPGRISYEQY
TRBJ2-1 | TRBV5-1 | ASSLTPPSGGTGEQF
TRBJ1-2 | TRBV7-6 | ASSLEAEANYGYT
TRBJ1-4 | TRBV14 | ASRGKDEKLF
TRBJ1-2 | TRBV19 | ASKEGIYGYT
TRBJ1-1 | TRBV14 | ASSQVGGNTEAF
TRBJ2-4 | TRBV23-1 | ASSQSRRGRGPTNIQY
TRBJ2-3 | TRBV4-1 | ASSQASADTQY
TRBJ1-2 | TRBV5-6 | ASRSRWSGYGYT
TRBJ1-6 | TRBV19 | ASSIKSASPLH
TRBJ1-2 | TRBV15 | ATSRAGGGYT
TRBJ2-2 | TRBV4-1 | ASSPTGTGNSGELF
TRBJ2-7 | TRBV5-6 | ASSLALAGEGEQY
TRBJ1-2 | TRBV5-1 | ASSPGGAGGGYT
TRBJ2-5 | TRBV9 | ASSALFEDSGTGIQETQY
TRBJ2-5 | TRBV3-1/TRBV3-2 | ASSALAGGPQETQY
TRBJ2-1 | TRBV23-1 | ASSQQGNEQF
TRBJ1-1 | TRBV3-1/TRBV3-2 | ASSPDPRSGEAF
TRBJ1-2 | TRBV7-2 | ASSRVGGSNYGYT
TRBJ1-6 | TRBV7-9 | ASSLQGPRNSPLH
TRBJ1-1 | TRBV9 | ASSVGTMGGTEAF
TRBJ1-6 | TRBV19 | ASSTILGYSPLH
TRBJ1-1 | TRBV7-9 | ASSHLTGPNTEAF
TRBJ2-3 | TRBV18 | ASSRADRGQEWWRDTQY
TRBJ1-6 | TRBV14 | ASSPWTPNSPLH
TRBJ1-2 | TRBV28 | ASSLLVRNYGYT
TRBJ1-2 | TRBV12-5 | ASGVPWDTLRYGYT
TRBJ1-4 | TRBV15 | ATSRGGQGGGWKLF
TRBJ1-2 | TRBV5-1 | ASSLGTGADGYT
TRBJ1-2 | TRBV5-4 | ASSHDAANYGYT
TRBJ1-4 | TRBV19 | ASSIGTVNEKLF
TRBJ2-3 | TRBV4-2 | ASSQEAVRGIDTQY
TRBJ1-1 | TRBV4-1 | ASSQESGLGAF
TRBJ1-2 | TRBV6-2/TRBV6-3 | ASSPIGAPGYT
TRBJ2-7 | TRBV19 | ASSSRGQGVVEQY
TRBJ2-1 | TRBV19 | ASSIAGNQNNEQF
TRBJ1-3 | TRBV2 | ASSKDSIGNTIY
TRBJ2-2 | TRBV7-9 | APPRGGQANTGELF